The 11 T cell receptor beta chains below were found in one sample sequenced in a study of cytomegalovirus exposure and HLA in healthy donors. The PCR made use of 60 Vbeta and 13 Jbeta primers. Assay: immunoSEQ multiplex PCR; the TCRdb copy retains only in-frame clones and omits some. This table has some 160,000 clones, approximately 84% appearing once. Sequenced input: PBMCs. These receptors all stem from a woman between 40 and 50 years old in good health and CMV-seropositive.

On this clone itself: A clone one base away is much larger, so this may be a read error. This chain connects TRBV6-4 to TRBJ1-1; D may be TRBD1 (5 bases). Germline values: CDR1 MRHNA, CDR2 SNTAGT. The V end was cut by 6 bases, the J end by 1 base, with 9 bases between. CDR3 size: 13 residues. The CDR3 protein is CASRGAGNTEAFF. For the CDR3, the DNA is TGTGCCAGCAGAGGGGCAGGGAACACTGAAGCTTTCTTT.

This sequence joins TRBV11-2 and TRBJ2-3; 9 bases are shared with TRBD1. The CDR3 has 13 amino acids. The germline gives CDR1 SGHAT, CDR2 FQNNGV. Losses at the gene ends were 4 bases for V and 5 bases for J; bases not matched to a gene: 1. CDR3 residues: CASSWTGEDTQYF. CDR3 coding DNA: TGTGCCAGCAGCTGGACAGGGGAAGATACGCAGTATTTT.

This sequence joins TRBV5-1 and TRBJ1-6; no reliable D call. V was cut by 4 bases and J by 7 bases, with 12 bases left in between. Germline V gives CDR1 SGHRS, CDR2 YFSETQ. CDR3 length equals 14 residues. CDR3 sequence (DNA): TGCGCCAGCAGCACCGTCACGGGGAATTCACCCCTCCACTTT. Encoded protein: CASSTVTGNSPLHF.

This chain links TRBV18 with TRBJ2-5; TRBD2 agrees at 9 bases. Germline assignment: CDR1 KGHSH and CDR2 LQKENI. This CDR3 spans 15 amino acids. The V gene end was trimmed by 3 bases and the J gene end by 1 base; junction bases not matched to a gene: 3. The DNA for the CDR3 is TGTGCCAGCTCACCCGATAGCGGGGGCCAAGAGACCCAGTACTTC. It specifies CASSPDSGGQETQYF.

CDR3 DNA: TGTGCCAGCAGCTTAACAGGGGCGGACTACGAGCAGTACTTC. Its protein product is CASSLTGADYEQYF. The V call is TRBV5-4, the J call TRBJ2-7; 7 nucleotides agree with TRBD1. The J segment lost 3 bases and the V segment lost 2 bases, leaving 5 bases of the junction unmatched. From germline, CDR1 is SGHNT and CDR2 YYREEE (reference sequence). The CDR3 is 14 amino acids. The entire variable domain, with the rest obtained from reference TRBV5-4 and TRBJ2-7, is as follows: ETGVTQSPTHLIKTRGQQVTLRCSSQSGHNTVSWYQQALGQGPQFIFQYYREEENGRGNFPPRFSGLQFPNYSSELNVNALELDDSALYLCASSLTGADYEQYFGPGTRLTVT.

V usage is TRBV5-1 and J usage is TRBJ2-1; TRBD1 might be the D (6 bases). Germline V lookup: CDR1 SGHRS, CDR2 YFSETQ. The CDR3 runs 13 residues. The V gene lost 4 bases and the J gene lost 7 bases, with 12 bases spanning the gap. The DNA of the CDR3 is TGCGCCAGCAGCCCCTCCAGGGGTAATGAGCAGTTCTTC. Residues: CASSPSRGNEQFF.

The J gene is TRBJ1-5, the V gene TRBV28; 11 bases align to TRBD1. The V gene's germline CDR1 is MDHEN and CDR2 SYDVKM. This CDR3 is built from 16 residues. J lost 6 bases, V lost 2 bases, and 6 bases had no gene match. In DNA form, the CDR3 reads TGTGCCAGCAGTTTAGGACAGGGGGCTATTGTTCAGCCCCAGCATTTT. Translation: CASSLGQGAIVQPQHF.

The chain links TRBV7-9 to TRBJ1-2; no clear D gene. V dropped 5 bases and J dropped 0 bases, with 13 bases sitting between them. This CDR3 is 15 amino acids long. Per germline, CDR1 SEHNR and CDR2 FQNEAQ (reference sequence). In DNA form, the CDR3 reads TGTGCCAGCAGCGACTATACGGTCTCTAACTATGGCTACACCTTC. Protein product: CASSDYTVSNYGYTF.

This clone was seen only a few times. The gene calls are TRBV27 and TRBJ2-7, with a possible D match to TRBD1 (6 bases). This CDR3 region has 12 residues. The V gene lost 5 bases and the J gene lost 4 bases, with 9 bases spanning the gap. Germline loops: CDR1 MNHEY, CDR2 SMNVEV (reference sequence). CDR3: CASSKQGYEQYF. CDR3 bases: TGTGCCAGCAGTAAGCAGGGGTACGAGCAGTACTTC.

The chain links TRBV19 to TRBJ1-3; no firm D call. CDR3 length: 15 amino acids. Germline assignment: CDR1 LNHDA and CDR2 SQIVND (reference sequence). V lost 3 bases to trimming and J lost 7 bases, with 16 bases between them. The CDR3 region is CASSIGVGHVNTIYF. CDR3 DNA sequence: TGTGCCAGTAGTATCGGGGTCGGTCATGTCAACACCATATATTTT.

The CDR3 DNA follows: TGTGCCAGCAGTTTAGTTAGCCGGCTACACCCCGGGTACGAGCAGTACTTC. Its translation is CASSLVSRLHPGYEQYF. V and J are TRBV27 and TRBJ2-7; D is uncertain. This CDR3 has 17 amino acids. Trimming cost V 2 bases and J 4 bases, with 21 bases left between them. Per germline, CDR1 MNHEY and CDR2 SMNVEV (reference sequence).